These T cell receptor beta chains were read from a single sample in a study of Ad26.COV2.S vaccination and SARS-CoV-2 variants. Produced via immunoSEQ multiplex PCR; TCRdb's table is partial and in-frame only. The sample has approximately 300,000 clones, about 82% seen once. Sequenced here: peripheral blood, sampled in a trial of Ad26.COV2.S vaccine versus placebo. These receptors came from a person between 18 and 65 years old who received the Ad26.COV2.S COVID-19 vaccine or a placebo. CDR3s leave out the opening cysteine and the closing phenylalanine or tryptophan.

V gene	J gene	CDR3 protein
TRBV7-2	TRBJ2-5	ASSSDEAGTQY
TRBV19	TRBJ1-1	ASSMTPPNTEAF
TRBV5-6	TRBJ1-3	ASSLAGQGASGNTIY
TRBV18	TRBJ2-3	ASSPSTSGGGTDTQY
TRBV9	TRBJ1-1	ASSVGELNTEAF
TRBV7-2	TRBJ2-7	ASSLARAGEGYEQY
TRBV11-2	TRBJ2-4	ASSLGGLDKNIQY
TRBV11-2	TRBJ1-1	ASSFKNTEAF
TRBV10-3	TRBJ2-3	AIRITQRGGDTQY
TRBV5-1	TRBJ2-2	ASSPNNRGTNTGELF
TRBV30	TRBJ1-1	AWSVTSTEAF
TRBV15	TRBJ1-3	ATSASPRNSGNTIY
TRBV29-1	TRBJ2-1	SVSDNEQF
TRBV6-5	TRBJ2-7	ASKGGGGYYEQY
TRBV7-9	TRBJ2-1	ASSLSGGGSYNEQF
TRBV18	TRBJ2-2	ASSPGPGAGELF
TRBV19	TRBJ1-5	ASSIQDRTLFFNQPQH
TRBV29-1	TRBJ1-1	SVMKSLDTEAF
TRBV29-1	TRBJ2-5	SVEILAGTYQETQY
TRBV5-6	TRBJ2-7	ASSLLGTESYEQY
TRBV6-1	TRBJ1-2	ASSEGGTGDLYGYT
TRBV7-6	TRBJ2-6	ASSPLPHGANVLT
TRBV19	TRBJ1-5	ASSIEAGNQPQH
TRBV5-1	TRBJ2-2	ASSLGSATGELF
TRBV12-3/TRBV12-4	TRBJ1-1	ASSTTGGPF
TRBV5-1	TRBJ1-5	ASSPDSADQPQH
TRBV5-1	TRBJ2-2	ATTGTSNTGELF
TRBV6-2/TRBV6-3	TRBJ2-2	ASSYSIGDTGELF
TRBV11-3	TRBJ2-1	ASSLDGGAGWNEQF
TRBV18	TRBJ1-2	ASSPLNKQETNYGYT
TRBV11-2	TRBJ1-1	ASSPWTDAAF
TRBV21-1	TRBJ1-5	ASSTPEGGGISQPQH
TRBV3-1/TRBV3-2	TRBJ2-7	ASSARYRQDDEQY
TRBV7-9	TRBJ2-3	ASSFLAGGGTDTQY
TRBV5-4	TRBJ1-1	ASSPFRYRGDTEAF
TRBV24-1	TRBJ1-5	ATSEGASSQPQH
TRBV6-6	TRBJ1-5	ASSSLDQPQH
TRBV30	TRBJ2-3	AWSRPGLDSDTQY
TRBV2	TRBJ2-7	ASFRDSALEQY
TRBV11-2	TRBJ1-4	ASSGLTATNEKLF
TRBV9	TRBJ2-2	ASSKWTGEIGELF
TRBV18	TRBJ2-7	ASSPQTGYDEQY
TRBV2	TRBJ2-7	ASLKGAGVGEQY